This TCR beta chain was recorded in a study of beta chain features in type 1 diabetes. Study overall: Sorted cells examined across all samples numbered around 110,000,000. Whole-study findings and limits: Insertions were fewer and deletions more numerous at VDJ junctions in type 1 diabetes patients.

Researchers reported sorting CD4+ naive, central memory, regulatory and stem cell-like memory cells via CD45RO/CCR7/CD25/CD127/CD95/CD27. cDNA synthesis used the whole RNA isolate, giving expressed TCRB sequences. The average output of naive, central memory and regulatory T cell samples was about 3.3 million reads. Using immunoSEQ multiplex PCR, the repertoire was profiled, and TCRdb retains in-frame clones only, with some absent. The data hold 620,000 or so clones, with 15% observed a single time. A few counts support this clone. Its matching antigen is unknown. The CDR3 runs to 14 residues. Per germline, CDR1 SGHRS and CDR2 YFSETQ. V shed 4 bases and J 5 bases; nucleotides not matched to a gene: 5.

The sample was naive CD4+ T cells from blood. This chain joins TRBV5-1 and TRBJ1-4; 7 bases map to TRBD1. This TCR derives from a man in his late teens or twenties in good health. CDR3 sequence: CASSLQGMNEKLFF. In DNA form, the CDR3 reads TGCGCCAGCAGCCTACAGGGGATGAATGAAAAACTGTTTTTT.